The 25 T cell receptor beta chains listed next were all sequenced from one sample in a study of graft-versus-host responses after intestinal transplantation. The assay was immunoSEQ multiplex PCR, and TCRdb's table has in-frame clones only and misses some. The table has roughly 100,000 clones, under 95% seen once. These receptors have no known antigen. The sample was unstimulated CD8+ T cells sorted from spleen or lymph node cells, taken before intestinal transplant. These TCRs come from a human donor who received an intestinal transplant.

This chain connects TRBV13 to TRBJ1-2, with D hard to call. The V gene lost 6 bases and the J gene lost 6 bases, with 17 bases spanning the gap. CDR1 is PRHDT, CDR2 FYEKMQ, per germline (reference sequence). This CDR3 has 14 amino acids. The CDR3 DNA is TGTGCCAGCAGTTCAGCGAGTGTATTCGATGGCTACACCTTC. Its translation is CASSSASVFDGYTF. Looking up the rest from reference TRBV13 and TRBJ1-2 gives the full variable domain: AAGVIQSPRHLIKEKRETATLKCYPIPRHDTVYWYQQGPGQDPQFLISFYEKMQSDKGSIPDRFSAQQFSDYHSELNMSSLELGDSALYFCASSSASVFDGYTFGSGTRLTVV.

This clone was counted once. This chain uses TRBV7-9 with TRBJ1-2; maybe TRBD1 (5 bases). This CDR3 is built from 15 residues. Between the trimmed V and J ends, which lost 2 bases and 2 bases, there was a span of 12 bases. CDR1 SEHNR and CDR2 FQNEAQ come from the germline V gene (reference sequence). CDR3 in amino acids: CASSLSSGTNYGYTF. In DNA form, the CDR3 reads TGTGCCAGCAGCTTATCATCGGGGACCAACTATGGCTACACCTTC.

The gene calls are TRBV19 and TRBJ2-5; 10 bases align to TRBD2. Germline CDR1 is LNHDA and CDR2 is SQIVND (reference sequence). With 5 bases clipped from V and 7 bases from J, the junction kept 10 bases outside the gene matches. CDR3 length equals 15 residues. DNA of the CDR3: TGTGCCAGTAGTGCCTCCGGGACTAGCGATACGACCCAGTACTTC. It is translated as CASSASGTSDTTQYF.

This chain joins TRBV5-6 and TRBJ2-5, with TRBD1 identical over 9 bases. Germline V gene lookup returns CDR1 SGHDT and CDR2 YYEEEE. The CDR3 totals 15 residues. The V segment lost 4 bases and the J segment 3 bases; nucleotides outside the gene matches: 7. CDR3 sequence: CASSQAGQGKETQYF. The CDR3 nucleotides are TGTGCCAGCAGCCAGGCGGGACAGGGTAAAGAGACCCAGTACTTC.

This clone occurred once. The rearrangement joins TRBV11-2 to TRBJ2-5, with 10 nucleotides matching TRBD1. Gene TRBJ2-7 matches the end of the DNA better, so the J call may be wrong. CDR3 size: 15 residues. Per the germline V gene, CDR1 is SGHAT and CDR2 is FQNNGV. CDR3 protein: CASSSSGQGFYEQYF. DNA of the CDR3: TGTGCCAGCAGCTCGTCGGGACAGGGGTTTTACGAGCAGTACTTC.

V is TRBV25-1 and J is TRBJ1-1, with D unresolved. V was trimmed by 6 bases and J by 5 bases, leaving 10 bases between them. The CDR3 is 12 amino acids. Germline V gives CDR1 MGHDK, CDR2 SYGVNS. The CDR3 sequence is CASRASRTEAFF. The CDR3 DNA reads as TGTGCCAGCAGGGCGTCTAGGACTGAAGCTTTCTTT. Drawing the rest from reference TRBV25-1 and TRBJ1-1, the complete variable domain is EADIYQTPRYLVIGTGKKITLECSQTMGHDKMYWYQQDPGMELHLIHYSYGVNSTEKGDLSSESTVSRIRTEHFPLTLESARPSHTSQYLCASRASRTEAFFGQGTRLTVV.

The chain is built from TRBV6-5 and TRBJ1-1; possible D gene TRBD1, 6 bases. The germline CDR1 and CDR2 sequences are MNHEY and SVGAGI. CDR3 size: 15 residues. V was trimmed by 0 bases and J by 2 bases, leaving 10 bases between them. The DNA of the CDR3 is TGTGCCAGCAGTTACTCTGCTGGGGGCAACACTGAAGCTTTCTTT. This encodes CASSYSAGGNTEAFF.

The chain employs TRBV4-1 and TRBJ1-2; 7 bases align to TRBD1. The V and J ends lost 3 bases and 6 bases, in that order; junction bases with no gene match: 10. Germline CDR1 is MGHRA and CDR2 is YSYEKL. The CDR3 contains 15 residues. CDR3 loop: CASSQFLDREDGYTF. CDR3 bases: TGCGCCAGCAGCCAGTTTTTAGACAGGGAAGATGGCTACACCTTC.

V is TRBV14 and J is TRBJ1-3, with D hard to call. Germline V gene data show CDR1 as SGHDN and CDR2 as FVKESK. The CDR3 is made up of 14 amino acids. Between the trimmed V and J ends, which lost 6 bases and 4 bases, there was a span of 13 bases. The DNA of the CDR3 is TGTGCCAGCAGTGTAGGGATGGGCGGAAACACCATATATTTT. Residues: CASSVGMGGNTIYF.

This sequence joins TRBV7-8 and TRBJ2-3; 13 positions match TRBD2. After removal of 5 bases from V and 8 bases from J, the junction contained 10 bases not matched to a gene. The CDR3 is 16 residues long. Germline loops: CDR1 SGHVS, CDR2 FQNEAQ. Here the CDR3 DNA reads TGTGCCAGCAGCCGAACTAGCGGGGGGGCCGGAGGTACGCAGTATTTT. Its translation is CASSRTSGGAGGTQYF.

V is TRBV18 and J is TRBJ2-7; perhaps D is TRBD1 or TRBD2 (5 bases each). The CDR3 sequence is 14 residues long. In germline, CDR1 is KGHSH, CDR2 LQKENI. Trimming pared 3 bases from V and 5 bases from J, leaving 14 bases between. The CDR3 coding sequence is TGTGCCAGCTCACCCTATGAGGGGTTTGACGAGCAGTACTTC. It specifies CASSPYEGFDEQYF.

The J gene is TRBJ1-4, the V gene TRBV19; D is perhaps TRBD1 (6 bases). The germline V and J ends were trimmed by 6 bases and 17 bases, with 19 bases remaining between them. This CDR3 comprises 12 residues. Germline CDR1 LNHDA, CDR2 SQIVND (reference sequence). DNA of the CDR3: TGTGCCAGTAGGCCAGGGGATGGGCAGCTTTTTTTT. Its protein product is CASRPGDGQLFF.

The chain combines TRBV2 with TRBJ1-2; no clear D. CDR3 length equals 15 residues. Germline CDR1 and CDR2: SNHLY and FYNNEI. V was trimmed by 1 base and J by 0 bases, leaving 9 bases between them. The CDR3 loop is CASSEEGRTNYGYTF. The CDR3 region has the DNA TGTGCCAGCAGTGAAGAGGGCAGGACTAACTATGGCTACACCTTC.

The chain couples TRBV7-8 to TRBJ2-6; unclear D gene. Trimming removed 2 bases at V and 2 bases at J, with 13 bases between. Germline values: CDR1 SGHVS, CDR2 FQNEAQ. CDR3 length: 17 amino acids. CDR3 nucleotides: TGTGCCAGCAGCTTACCGGTTCCTGTCACTGGGGCCAACGTCCTGACTTTC. Amino acid sequence: CASSLPVPVTGANVLTF.

CDR3 protein: CASSQEAIGLTDTQYF. CDR3 DNA sequence: TGTGCCAGCAGCCAAGAAGCCATCGGGTTAACAGATACGCAGTATTTT. V gene TRBV14 combines with J gene TRBJ2-3, with D hard to call. The V gene's germline CDR1 is SGHDN and CDR2 FVKESK. The CDR3 totals 16 residues. Trimming removed 0 bases from V and 3 bases from J, with 13 bases in between. Based on the CDR3 plus reference TRBV14 and TRBJ2-3, the full variable domain is EAGVTQFPSHSVIEKGQTVTLRCDPISGHDNLYWYRRVMGKEIKFLLHFVKESKQDESGMPNNRFLAERTGGTYSTLKVQPAELEDSGVYFCASSQEAIGLTDTQYFGPGTRLTVL.

This clone has just a few counts. The rearrangement joins TRBV20-1 to TRBJ2-1; D is unclear. Germline V gene sequence: CDR1 DFQATT, CDR2 SNEGSKA (reference sequence). Trimming left V 7 bases short and J 2 bases short, with 6 bases between. The CDR3 spans 11 residues. CDR3 DNA: TGCAGTGGGGAAGCCTACAATGAGCAGTTCTTC. Translation gives CSGEAYNEQFF.

The CDR3 coding sequence is TGTGCCAGCAGCCAAGTTTTCGGACAGGAAGAGACCCAGTACTTC. Its translation is CASSQVFGQEETQYF. The chain employs TRBV14 and TRBJ2-5, with TRBD1 matching 7 bases. Germline CDR1 reads SGHDN; CDR2 reads FVKESK. The CDR3 consists of 15 residues. The V segment lost 1 base and the J segment 3 bases; nucleotides outside the gene matches: 5.

The chain recombines TRBV2 with TRBJ1-3, with 7 bases aligning to TRBD1. The J segment lost 0 bases and the V segment lost 5 bases, leaving 4 bases of the junction unmatched. This CDR3 comprises 15 residues. Germline CDR1 and CDR2: SNHLY and FYNNEI. In nucleotides, the CDR3 is TGTGCCAGCAGTCGGGACAGCCTCTCTGGAAACACCATATATTTT. Translated: CASSRDSLSGNTIYF.

V and J are TRBV2 and TRBJ2-5; no definite D call. Germline CDR1 is SNHLY and CDR2 is FYNNEI. This CDR3 is 12 amino acids long. Trimming removed 7 bases from V and 3 bases from J, with 9 bases in between. The CDR3 sequence: CASTKFEETQYF. The CDR3 DNA sequence: TGTGCCAGCACTAAGTTCGAAGAGACCCAGTACTTC.

The chain employs TRBV12-5 and TRBJ2-1; 11 nucleotides align to TRBD2. The CDR3 runs 16 residues. The germline gives CDR1 LGHNT, CDR2 FRNRAP. V dropped 0 bases and J dropped 5; count of bases not matched to a gene: 3. CDR3 loop: CASGLVLAGGNNEQFF. The CDR3 bases are TGTGCTAGTGGTTTGGTTCTAGCGGGGGGTAACAATGAGCAGTTCTTC.

V usage is TRBV19 and J usage is TRBJ2-6; the match to TRBD1 covers 9 bases. The CDR3 runs to 17 residues. Germline V gene sequence: CDR1 LNHDA, CDR2 SQIVND (reference sequence). The CDR3 nucleotides are TGTGCTACAACGGGGGACAGGGCTCTCTCTGGGGCCAACGTCCTGACTTTC. Protein product: CATTGDRALSGANVLTF.

This rearrangement joins TRBV27 to TRBJ1-2, with 12 bases fitting TRBD1. The CDR3 extends over 14 amino acids. Trimming cost V 5 bases and J 7 bases; bases outside gene matches: 5. CDR1 MNHEY and CDR2 SMNVEV come from the germline V gene (reference sequence). In DNA form, the CDR3 reads TGTGCCAGCAGTCCGGGACAGGGGGCGATTGGCTACACCTTC. This codes for CASSPGQGAIGYTF.

The chain employs TRBV5-1 and TRBJ2-5; D might be TRBD1 (6 bases). Trimming removed 4 bases at V and 1 base at J, with 8 bases between. The CDR3 is 13 amino acids. CDR1 SGHRS and CDR2 YFSETQ come from the germline V gene. CDR3 sequence reads: CASSADSQETQYF. The CDR3 nucleotides are TGCGCCAGCAGCGCGGACAGCCAAGAGACCCAGTACTTC.

The chain carries TRBV7-9 and TRBJ1-1; D call uncertain. CDR1 is SEHNR and CDR2 is FQNEAQ in the germline V gene (reference sequence). This CDR3 has 13 residues. Trimming took off 7 bases at V and 6 bases at J, with 15 bases between the two ends. The CDR3 DNA is TGTGCCAGCACTAAAACACTAACGCCTGAAGCTTTCTTT. Protein sequence: CASTKTLTPEAFF.

The chain employs TRBV6-5 and TRBJ1-1; TRBD1 aligns across 8 bases. There are 13 residues in the CDR3. J lost 8 bases, V lost 2 bases, and 4 bases had no gene match. CDR1 is MNHEY, CDR2 SVGAGI, per germline. CDR3 DNA: TGTGCCAGCAGTTACCCAGGACAGGGCGAAGCTTTCTTT. It is translated as CASSYPGQGEAFF.